Presented here are 7 T cell receptor beta chains from one specimen sequenced in a study of cytomegalovirus exposure and HLA in healthy donors. PCR employed 60 Vbeta and 13 Jbeta primers. Measured with immunoSEQ multiplex PCR; TCRdb has only the in-frame clones, and not every one. The data show around 160,000 clones, with about three quarters seen just once and over 2% held by the top ten. Sequencing used PBMCs. The receptors here all came from a middle-aged woman in good health and CMV-seropositive.

The chain carries TRBV21-1 and TRBJ1-5. TRBV21-1 is tagged as a pseudogene. CDR3 length equals 15 residues. Here the CDR3 DNA reads TGTGCCAGCAGCAAAGGGCGGGTTAGCAATCAGCCCCAGCATTTT. Residues: CASSKGRVSNQPQHF.

The rearrangement links TRBV6-5 to TRBJ1-6, with 9 bases that match TRBD1. Per the germline V gene, CDR1 is MNHEY and CDR2 is SVGAGI. V shed 6 bases, J shed 11 bases, and the junction held 11 bases outside the gene matches. The CDR3 is made up of 15 amino acids. The chain's CDR3 is CASSRSTGGFTPLHF. In DNA form, the CDR3 reads TGTGCCAGCAGCCGGTCGACAGGGGGGTTTACACCCCTCCACTTT.

The rearrangement links TRBV6-1 to TRBJ2-1, with D possibly matching TRBD2 (6 bases). Germline V lookup: CDR1 MNHNS, CDR2 SASEGT. The CDR3 spans 15 residues. Trimming took off 6 bases at V and 0 bases at J, with 12 bases between the two ends. This CDR3 reads CASSPTRDSYNEQFF. For the CDR3, the DNA is TGTGCCAGCAGCCCGACTAGGGACTCCTACAATGAGCAGTTCTTC.

This rearrangement joins TRBV7-2 to TRBJ2-3, with TRBD2 matching over 7 bases. The V gene's germline CDR1 is SGHTA and CDR2 FQGNSA. The trim removed 1 base at V and 0 bases at J, leaving 7 bases unmatched. This CDR3 has 17 residues. CDR3 residues: CASSLVGTITSTDTQYF. For the CDR3, the DNA is TGTGCCAGCAGCTTAGTAGGGACTATCACTAGCACAGATACGCAGTATTTT.

The chain joins TRBV7-8 to TRBJ2-1; D is ambiguous. The CDR3 loop spans 12 amino acids. The germline CDR1 and CDR2 sequences are SGHVS and FQNEAQ. V lost 5 bases and J 6 bases, leaving 8 bases between the germline ends. In DNA form, the CDR3 reads TGTGCCAGCAGCCGGTCGGGCAATGAGCAGTTCTTC. This codes for CASSRSGNEQFF.

The chain employs TRBV4-3 and TRBJ1-4; 10 positions agree with TRBD1. The V gene's germline CDR1 is LGHNA and CDR2 YSLEER. The CDR3 is made up of 14 amino acids. The V segment lost 3 bases and the J segment 7 bases; nucleotides outside the gene matches: 2. The chain's CDR3 is CASSQGQGSEKLFF. For the CDR3, the DNA is TGCGCCAGCAGCCAGGGACAGGGGTCTGAAAAACTGTTTTTT.

This chain joins TRBV11-3 and TRBJ1-2; D is unresolved. The CDR3 totals 13 residues. V was shortened by 5 bases and J by 4 bases, with 11 bases between the two germline ends. The germline CDR1 and CDR2 sequences are SGHNT and YENEEA. CDR3 DNA sequence: TGTGCCAGCAGCCAAACAGTGTCCTATGGCTACACCTTC. Translated: CASSQTVSYGYTF.